Below, 13 T cell receptor beta chains from the same sample are listed, as sequenced in a study of beta chain features in type 1 diabetes. The isolated RNA, all of it, was reverse transcribed, so expressed TCRB transcripts were what got sequenced. Here immunoSEQ multiplex PCR was the method, and the copy in TCRdb shows in-frame clones only, minus some. The sample has 450,000 to 600,000 clones; roughly 31% are singletons. Sequencing was done on a sample of naive CD4+ T cells from blood. The receptor source for this set is a man younger than 35 in good health.

The J gene is TRBJ2-5, the V gene TRBV11-3, with D tentatively TRBD1 (5 bases). Germline CDR1 is SGHNT and CDR2 is YENEEA. Trimming removed 3 bases from V and 0 bases from J, with 8 bases in between. The CDR3 has 14 residues. The CDR3 loop reads CASSLGPNQETQYF. CDR3 nucleotide sequence: TGTGCCAGCAGCTTGGGGCCGAACCAAGAGACCCAGTACTTC. The complete variable domain, with remaining parts taken from reference TRBV11-3 and TRBJ2-5, reads EAGVVQSPRYKIIEKKQPVAFWCNPISGHNTLYWYLQNLGQGPELLIRYENEEAVDDSQLPKDRFSAERLKGVDSTLKIQPAELGDSAVYLCASSLGPNQETQYFGPGTRLLVL.

The chain uses TRBV2 and TRBJ2-7; 15 bases match TRBD2. The CDR3 runs 13 residues. V was pared by 9 bases and J by 7 bases, with 4 bases of the junction left unmatched. Germline V gene sequence: CDR1 SNHLY, CDR2 FYNNEI. The CDR3 reads CASRGLAGGEQYF. CDR3 nucleotides: TGTGCCAGTCGGGGACTAGCGGGAGGTGAGCAGTACTTC.

This clone was counted between two and nine times. DNA for the CDR3: TGTGCCAGCAGTTTGGGAGGGTCGGTCCGATACATTCAGTACTTC. Encoded protein: CASSLGGSVRYIQYF. V usage is TRBV27 and J usage is TRBJ2-4; TRBD2 matches 7 bases. Losses at the gene ends were 3 bases for V and 8 bases for J; bases not matched to a gene: 10. The CDR3 consists of 15 residues. Germline V CDR1 and CDR2: MNHEY, SMNVEV (reference sequence).

V usage is TRBV7-9 and J usage is TRBJ2-1; no clear D. Germline assignment: CDR1 SEHNR and CDR2 FQNEAQ (reference sequence). The CDR3 spans 13 residues. The V end was cut by 5 bases, the J end by 8 bases, with 13 bases between. The CDR3 DNA is TGTGCCAGCAGCCGTTGGGGTGACGATGAGCAGTTCTTC. This codes for CASSRWGDDEQFF.

This clone was observed a few times. The chain carries TRBV28 and TRBJ1-4; maybe TRBD1 (5 bases). The germline gives CDR1 MDHEN, CDR2 SYDVKM. Between the trimmed V and J ends, which lost 6 bases and 4 bases, there was a span of 12 bases. The CDR3 runs to 14 residues. In DNA form, the CDR3 reads TGTGCCAGCAGGGAATCAGGGAGTAATGAAAAACTGTTTTTT. This translates into CASRESGSNEKLFF.

V usage is TRBV20-1 and J usage is TRBJ1-2; D unresolved. CDR1 is DFQATT and CDR2 is SNEGSKA in the germline V gene (reference sequence). This CDR3 has 11 amino acids. V gave up 1 base and J gave up 8 bases, with 8 bases separating them. CDR3 in DNA: TGCAGTGCTAGAGCTGTGCTGGGCTACACCTTC. It yields the protein CSARAVLGYTF.

This rearrangement joins TRBV29-1 to TRBJ1-1; D might be TRBD1 (6 bases). V shed 2 bases and J shed 5 bases, with 9 bases lying between them. The CDR3 is 12 residues long. Per germline, CDR1 SQVTM and CDR2 ANQGSEA. This chain's CDR3 is CSVERGATEAFF. CDR3 in DNA: TGCAGCGTTGAACGGGGGGCAACTGAAGCTTTCTTT.

The chain is built from TRBV2 and TRBJ1-1; no clear D gene. CDR1 is SNHLY, CDR2 FYNNEI, per germline. V dropped 4 bases and J dropped 1 base, with 7 bases sitting between them. The CDR3 is 13 amino acids. This chain's CDR3 is CASSVDTNTEAFF. CDR3 in DNA: TGTGCCAGCAGTGTCGATACGAACACTGAAGCTTTCTTT.

This clone was seen a handful of times. This chain links TRBV7-2 with TRBJ2-3; weak D call: TRBD1 (5 bases). The CDR3 has 15 amino acids. Looked up from germline, CDR1 is SGHTA and CDR2 is FQGNSA. Deletions cut 1 base from V and 2 bases from J, with 10 bases between. CDR3 protein: CASSLDRSVTDTQYF. The CDR3, as DNA: TGTGCCAGCAGCTTAGACAGGTCCGTCACAGATACGCAGTATTTT.

Only a few counts were recorded for this clone. V is TRBV30 and J is TRBJ2-7; 7 positions match TRBD1. Trimming at V came to 4 bases and at J to 1 base, leaving 4 bases not matched to a gene. This CDR3 has 13 amino acids. CDR1 and CDR2 (germline): GTSNPN, SVGIG (reference sequence). This CDR3 is CAWIGDSSYEQYF. In DNA, the CDR3 is TGTGCCTGGATAGGGGACAGTTCCTACGAGCAGTACTTC. Complete variable domain (other parts from reference TRBV30 and TRBJ2-7): SQTIHQWPATLVQPVGSPLSLECTVEGTSNPNLYWYRQAAGRGLQLLFYSVGIGQISSEVPQNLSASRPQDRQFILSSKKLLLSDSGFYLCAWIGDSSYEQYFGPGTRLTVT.

There are a few counts of this clone. The rearrangement uses TRBV4-1 and TRBJ2-1, with 8 bases aligning to TRBD2. J gave up 15 bases and V 0 bases, and 4 bases lay outside the gene matches. CDR3 length: 12 residues. Germline CDR1 MGHRA, CDR2 YSYEKL. The CDR3 protein is CASSQDGTRAFF. The CDR3 DNA reads as TGCGCCAGCAGCCAAGATGGGACTAGAGCGTTCTTC.

In its sample, this clone was seen a few times. The V call is TRBV2, the J call TRBJ2-1, with a weak D call TRBD2 (6 bases). The CDR3 runs 16 residues. The germline gives CDR1 SNHLY, CDR2 FYNNEI. V lost 5 bases to trimming and J lost 0 bases, with 14 bases between them. CDR3 residues: CASSTEDGSSYNEQFF. The CDR3 coding sequence is TGTGCCAGCAGTACCGAAGACGGGAGCTCCTACAATGAGCAGTTCTTC.

V gene TRBV10-3 combines with J gene TRBJ2-7; 10 nucleotides line up with TRBD2. V gave up 0 bases and J gave up 4 bases; unmatched junction bases: 3. The CDR3 runs to 15 residues. Looked up from germline, CDR1 is ENHRY and CDR2 is SYGVKD. This chain's CDR3 is CAISESLAGVYEQYF. The CDR3 region has the DNA TGTGCCATCAGTGAGTCGCTAGCGGGAGTGTACGAGCAGTACTTC.